These T cell receptor beta chains were read from a single sample in a study of blood T cell repertoires in COVID-19. Generated by immunoSEQ multiplex PCR, the TCRdb table keeps only in-frame clones and is missing some. In the table there are over 100,000 clones, 84% of which are singletons. Sequencing used PBMCs or T cells enriched from blood (not recorded which). The source is a woman in her twenties or thirties who had recovered from COVID-19. Each CDR3 is given with its conserved first and last residue.

cdr3_aa: CASSQAGTGGIDEQFF; v_call: TRBV4-1
cdr3_aa: CASRAGAKGYTF; v_call: TRBV28
cdr3_aa: CASSMGQALLAKNIQYF; v_call: TRBV5-1
cdr3_aa: CASSPAGTRGTGELFF; v_call: TRBV13
cdr3_aa: CASSPQPGLFSYEQYF; v_call: TRBV21-1
cdr3_aa: CASSNTVYNSPLHF; v_call: TRBV2
cdr3_aa: CASQEVKGGELFF; v_call: TRBV7-3
cdr3_aa: CSVGQGAGEQYF; v_call: TRBV29-1
cdr3_aa: CASSVVGGLAGGQVPEQFF; v_call: TRBV9
cdr3_aa: CASLAGGPYGYTF; v_call: TRBV12-3/TRBV12-4
cdr3_aa: CASSLGQGGAKNIQYF; v_call: TRBV5-1
cdr3_aa: CASSFGLQETQYF; v_call: TRBV12-3/TRBV12-4
cdr3_aa: CASSYLYTDTQYF; v_call: TRBV5-1
cdr3_aa: CASSIGLAGAYEQYF; v_call: TRBV19
cdr3_aa: CASSPPGRPNYGYTF; v_call: TRBV18
cdr3_aa: CASSLGRQGGGYGYTF; v_call: TRBV11-2
cdr3_aa: CASSLPKQNTEAFF; v_call: TRBV5-1
cdr3_aa: CASSLGLAEQFF; v_call: TRBV6-2/TRBV6-3
cdr3_aa: CASSLGLAPWEQFF; v_call: TRBV5-4
cdr3_aa: CASQNRGNQPQHF; v_call: TRBV28
cdr3_aa: CASISSSGGTGELFF; v_call: TRBV28
cdr3_aa: CSASRLAGVLDTQYF; v_call: TRBV20-1
cdr3_aa: CAWTGWRAGGLLYTGELFF; v_call: TRBV30
cdr3_aa: CASSWTDSYEQYF; v_call: TRBV6-2/TRBV6-3
cdr3_aa: CATRAGVNTEAFF; v_call: TRBV24-1
cdr3_aa: CASSPSSVDGYTF; v_call: TRBV9
cdr3_aa: CASSLSARPSSYNEQFF; v_call: TRBV27
cdr3_aa: CASSSTGQGGNTIYF; v_call: TRBV6-5
cdr3_aa: CASSLVPAGGYNEQFF; v_call: TRBV7-2
cdr3_aa: CASSLTGAGNTIYF; v_call: TRBV5-1
cdr3_aa: CASSPTPTSSGNTIYF; v_call: TRBV9
cdr3_aa: CASSVTPGTGTDEQFF; v_call: TRBV9
cdr3_aa: CASSTTGGGKTQYF; v_call: TRBV7-2
cdr3_aa: CASTTGGRSEAFF; v_call: TRBV12-3/TRBV12-4
cdr3_aa: CASRDRGGTDTQYF; v_call: TRBV2
cdr3_aa: CASSETGRDSPLHF; v_call: TRBV18
cdr3_aa: CASSATSGGFGEQYF; v_call: TRBV6-4
cdr3_aa: CASIPRRGPDEKLFF; v_call: TRBV6-4
cdr3_aa: CASSEVTSGSGEQFF; v_call: TRBV2
cdr3_aa: CASSERAVSGNTIYF; v_call: TRBV2
cdr3_aa: CASSPTGTTAQYF; v_call: TRBV19
cdr3_aa: CASSPRTGLNTEAFF; v_call: TRBV19
cdr3_aa: CASSLDRAEQFF; v_call: TRBV11-1
cdr3_aa: CASSSGQNNEQFF; v_call: TRBV28
cdr3_aa: CASSFNERNIQYF; v_call: TRBV7-3